The present T cell receptor (beta chain) was sequenced within a study of blood T cell repertoires in COVID-19. Data came from immunoSEQ multiplex PCR; TCRdb stores just in-frame clones and leaves some out. The sample yields about 36,000 clones, about 83% seen once. Germline V gene sequence: CDR1 KGHDR, CDR2 SFDVKD. V was shortened by 6 bases and J by 1 base, with 16 bases between the two germline ends. This CDR3 region has 16 residues. This sequence originates from a man in his sixties with active COVID-19. The source material was peripheral blood. The chain carries TRBV24-1 and TRBJ2-3; tentative D call: TRBD2 (6 bases). As DNA, the CDR3 is TGTGCCACCAGTCGGTTCGGCGGGATAGGCACAGATACGCAGTATTTT. Amino acids: CATSRFGGIGTDTQYF.